The 25 T cell receptor beta chains below come from one sample, sequenced in a study of cytomegalovirus exposure and HLA in healthy donors. Primers: 60 Vbeta forward and 13 Jbeta reverse. Libraries were prepared by immunoSEQ multiplex PCR; TCRdb keeps only in-frame clonotypes and omits some of them. The profile shows roughly 130,000 clones, nearly 85% of them singletons. Material for sequencing was PBMCs. Source of these receptors: a boy between 10 and 17 years old in good health and CMV-seronegative.

The chain links TRBV30 to TRBJ2-1; 10 bases are a match to TRBD2. Trimming at V came to 7 bases and at J to 3 bases, leaving 0 bases not matched to a gene. CDR1 and CDR2 from the germline V gene are GTSNPN and SVGIG (reference sequence). This CDR3 region has 12 residues. The CDR3 sequence is CASSGSYNEQFF. The CDR3 bases are TGTGCCTCTAGCGGGAGCTACAATGAGCAGTTCTTC. The full variable domain, with the rest looked up from reference TRBV30 and TRBJ2-1, is SQTIHQWPATLVQPVGSPLSLECTVEGTSNPNLYWYRQAAGRGLQLLFYSVGIGQISSEVPQNLSASRPQDRQFILSSKKLLLSDSGFYLCASSGSYNEQFFGPGTRLTVL.

The chain couples TRBV5-5 to TRBJ2-1; 9 bases are a match to TRBD2. Germline assignment: CDR1 SGHKS and CDR2 YYEKEE (reference sequence). Trimming cost V 0 bases and J 7 bases; bases outside gene matches: 2. The CDR3 totals 14 residues. The CDR3, as DNA: TGTGCCAGCAGCTTGGCCGCGGGAGGGAATGAGCAGTTCTTC. Encoded protein: CASSLAAGGNEQFF. The entire variable domain, with the rest obtained from reference TRBV5-5 and TRBJ2-1, is as follows: DAGVTQSPTHLIKTRGQQVTLRCSPISGHKSVSWYQQVLGQGPQFIFQYYEKEERGRGNFPDRFSARQFPNYSSELNVNALLLGDSALYLCASSLAAGGNEQFFGPGTRLTVL.

Here the CDR3 DNA reads TGTGCCAGTAGTAGATGGGGGCTCTACGAGCAGTACTTC. Amino acid sequence: CASSRWGLYEQYF. The chain recombines TRBV19 with TRBJ2-7, with D tentatively TRBD1 (6 bases). The CDR3 covers 13 residues. CDR1 and CDR2 from the germline V gene are LNHDA and SQIVND (reference sequence). V lost 4 bases and J 3 bases, leaving 10 bases between the germline ends.

V and J are TRBV6-5 and TRBJ2-3; 7 bases fit TRBD2. The CDR3 covers 15 residues. CDR1 is MNHEY and CDR2 is SVGAGI in the germline V gene. V dropped 9 bases and J dropped 1; count of bases not matched to a gene: 10. The CDR3 nucleotides are TGTGCCAGTCGGAGGGAGGGCCGGGGCACAGATACGCAGTATTTT. Translating gives CASRREGRGTDTQYF.

In DNA, the CDR3 is TGCGCCAGCAGCTCGACCGGGACAGGGTTCGACAATGAGCAGTTCTTC. Its translation: CASSSTGTGFDNEQFF. The rearrangement uses TRBV5-1 and TRBJ2-1; the match to TRBD1 covers 9 bases. V shed 3 bases and J 5 bases; nucleotides not matched to a gene: 9. The CDR3 consists of 16 residues. Germline V lookup: CDR1 SGHRS, CDR2 YFSETQ.

The J gene is TRBJ2-7, the V gene TRBV5-4, with a possible D match to TRBD1 (6 bases). The CDR3 has 13 residues. Germline V gene sequence: CDR1 SGHNT, CDR2 YYREEE (reference sequence). V lost 3 bases and J lost 4, with 11 bases in between. As DNA, the CDR3 is TGTGCCAGCAGCTCGCAGACAGGTTACGAGCAGTACTTC. Protein: CASSSQTGYEQYF.

The chain employs TRBV11-2 and TRBJ2-2; D not resolved. In germline, CDR1 is SGHAT, CDR2 FQNNGV. Trimming pared 2 bases from V and 4 bases from J, leaving 11 bases between. CDR3 length: 15 residues. CDR3 bases: TGTGCCAGCAGCTTATTTCCGGGTTTCACCGGGGAGCTGTTTTTT. Its protein is CASSLFPGFTGELFF.

The chain recombines TRBV11-2 with TRBJ2-7; 8 positions agree with TRBD2. The CDR3 has 15 amino acids. The trim removed 7 bases at V and 3 bases at J, leaving 11 bases unmatched. Germline V gives CDR1 SGHAT, CDR2 FQNNGV. The CDR3 nucleotides are TGTGCCAGCACCCTAGAGATTAGCGGGAACTACGAGCAGTACTTC. As protein: CASTLEISGNYEQYF.

The J gene is TRBJ2-7, the V gene TRBV7-6, with 8 positions matching TRBD1. Trimming cost V 4 bases and J 1 base; bases outside gene matches: 3. The germline V gene encodes CDR1 SGHVS and CDR2 FNYEAQ. CDR3 length equals 14 residues. Here the CDR3 DNA reads TGTGCCAGCAGCTCTGGGACAGGATCCTACGAGCAGTACTTC. Its translation: CASSSGTGSYEQYF.

The chain has TRBV27 and TRBJ2-5; 7 bases are a match to TRBD1. The V gene end was trimmed by 5 bases and the J gene end by 5 bases; junction bases not matched to a gene: 17. CDR1 is MNHEY and CDR2 is SMNVEV in the germline V gene (reference sequence). This CDR3 comprises 17 residues. The CDR3 reads CASSPLRGRSPRETQYF. In nucleotides, the CDR3 is TGTGCCAGCAGTCCCTTAAGGGGGCGGAGTCCGAGGGAGACCCAGTACTTC.

The rearrangement links TRBV25-1 to TRBJ1-5; maybe TRBD1 (6 bases). CDR1 MGHDK and CDR2 SYGVNS come from the germline V gene. With 2 bases removed from V and 11 bases from J, the gap between germline ends came to 16 bases. The CDR3 covers 14 residues. CDR3 DNA sequence: TGTGCCAGCAGTGAAAGCGCAGGGGCGGGGGCCCAGCATTTT. As protein: CASSESAGAGAQHF.

Comment on this clone: One junction end does not reproduce the germline sequence, and a read error may be involved. The chain uses TRBV7-7 and TRBJ2-2; tentative D call: TRBD1 (5 bases). The CDR3 runs to 14 residues. Germline-derived CDR1 and CDR2 are SSHAT and FNYEAQ (reference sequence). The CDR3 reads CASSLGQNTGELFF. The CDR3 DNA follows: TGTGCCAGCAGTTTAGGACAGAACACCGGGGAGCTGTTTTTT.

This clone came up a few times. This chain links TRBV2 with TRBJ1-1, with 9 bases that match TRBD1. The germline V gene has CDR1 SNHLY and CDR2 FYNNEI. The CDR3 contains 14 residues. The junction had 6 bases not matched to a gene; V was cut back by 5 bases and J by 5 bases. This chain's CDR3 is CASSPGQGKTEAFF. CDR3 nucleotide sequence: TGTGCCAGCAGTCCGGGACAGGGAAAGACTGAAGCTTTCTTT.

The chain is built from TRBV6-5 and TRBJ1-1, with 9 bases lining up with TRBD1. Germline CDR1 is MNHEY and CDR2 is SVGAGI. The CDR3 covers 14 residues. J gave up 8 bases and V 7 bases, and 11 bases lay outside the gene matches. CDR3 nucleotide sequence: TGTGCCAGCATTAACGACAGGGGGGTAAGGGAAGCTTTCTTT. Encoded protein: CASINDRGVREAFF.

The CDR3 sequence is CASSLGGGDYGYTF. The CDR3 DNA reads TGTGCCAGCAGCTTAGGCGGGGGCGACTATGGCTACACCTTC. This chain joins TRBV7-9 and TRBJ1-2; D may be TRBD1 (6 bases). Deletions cut 1 base from V and 3 bases from J, with 9 bases between. CDR1 and CDR2 (germline): SEHNR, FQNEAQ (reference sequence). The CDR3 contains 14 residues.

The chain recombines TRBV4-1 with TRBJ2-3, with TRBD2 identical over 13 bases. CDR3 size: 17 residues. With 4 bases clipped from V and 6 bases from J, the junction kept 10 bases outside the gene matches. Germline values: CDR1 MGHRA, CDR2 YSYEKL. CDR3 amino acids: CASSPWTSGSVTDTQYF. CDR3 in DNA: TGCGCCAGCAGCCCGTGGACTAGCGGGAGTGTTACGGATACGCAGTATTTT.

CDR3: CASSLVAGGPHGYTF. The CDR3 DNA is TGTGCCAGCAGCTTAGTGGCAGGGGGCCCCCATGGCTACACCTTC. The V and J genes are TRBV7-2 and TRBJ1-2; 8 nucleotides agree with TRBD1. The V segment lost 1 base and the J segment 6 bases; nucleotides outside the gene matches: 7. Germline V lookup: CDR1 SGHTA, CDR2 FQGNSA. The CDR3 is 15 residues long.

The chain joins TRBV6-6 to TRBJ2-1; 10 bases align to TRBD1. This CDR3 is 14 amino acids long. Germline V gene sequence: CDR1 MNHNY, CDR2 SVGAGI (reference sequence). Unmatched junction bases numbered 7, after V lost 5 bases and J lost 9 bases. The CDR3: CASSPGTGVFEQFF. In nucleotides, the CDR3 is TGTGCCAGCAGTCCCGGGACAGGGGTTTTTGAGCAGTTCTTC.

The chain carries TRBV5-1 and TRBJ2-1; possible D gene TRBD2, 6 bases. The length of the CDR3 is 15 residues. The germline V gene has CDR1 SGHRS and CDR2 YFSETQ. The germline V and J ends were trimmed by 4 bases and 6 bases, with 17 bases remaining between them. In nucleotides, the CDR3 is TGCGCCAGCAGCCCCGGAGGCCTAGCGCGCAATGAGCAGTTCTTC. Amino acids: CASSPGGLARNEQFF.

This clone was counted once. The chain joins TRBV25-1 to TRBJ2-2, with TRBD2 matching 14 bases. CDR3 size: 18 residues. Trimming took 4 bases from V and 5 from J; bases not matched to a gene: 9. Germline V gene lookup returns CDR1 MGHDK and CDR2 SYGVNS. CDR3 in DNA: TGTGCCAGCAGTGCGGATTTGGGACTAGCGGGAGATACCGGGGAGCTGTTTTTT. Protein product: CASSADLGLAGDTGELFF.

The chain uses TRBV5-4 and TRBJ2-7; weak D call: TRBD2 (6 bases). The CDR3 has 13 amino acids. Trimming stripped 4 bases from V and 1 base from J, with 9 bases between. Germline CDR1 is SGHNT and CDR2 is YYREEE (reference sequence). Here the CDR3 DNA reads TGTGCCAGCAGCCCCGGGGGTTCCTACGAGCAGTACTTC. Translated: CASSPGGSYEQYF.

The chain links TRBV11-3 to TRBJ2-2; 7 bases map to TRBD2. CDR1 SGHNT and CDR2 YENEEA come from the germline V gene. This CDR3 has 16 amino acids. J lost 4 bases, V lost 5 bases, and 10 bases had no gene match. CDR3 amino acids: CASSPHSSGSTGELFF. The CDR3 DNA reads as TGTGCCAGCAGCCCTCACTCTAGCGGATCCACCGGGGAGCTGTTTTTT.

The CDR3 reads CASSLDVRTGELFF. CDR3 in DNA: TGTGCCAGCAGCTTAGATGTGAGAACCGGGGAGCTGTTTTTT. The V gene is TRBV7-9, the J gene TRBJ2-2; D gene unclear. CDR3 length: 14 amino acids. The V end lost 1 base, the J end lost 5 bases, and 8 bases lay between the germline ends. In germline, CDR1 is SEHNR, CDR2 FQNEAQ (reference sequence). Combining the CDR3 with reference TRBV7-9 and TRBJ2-2 gives the whole variable domain DTGVSQNPRHKITKRGQNVTFRCDPISEHNRLYWYRQTLGQGPEFLTYFQNEAQLEKSRLLSDRFSAERPKGSFSTLEIQRTEQGDSAMYLCASSLDVRTGELFFGEGSRLTVL.

V is TRBV5-1 and J is TRBJ2-1; 11 nucleotides match TRBD2. This CDR3 is built from 16 residues. The V and J ends lost 1 base and 7 bases, in that order; junction bases with no gene match: 7. Germline V gene lookup returns CDR1 SGHRS and CDR2 YFSETQ. The CDR3 protein is CASSLPLAGEGNEQFF. The CDR3 DNA sequence: TGCGCCAGCAGCTTGCCACTAGCGGGAGAAGGGAATGAGCAGTTCTTC.

This clone appeared once. The V and J genes are TRBV19 and TRBJ1-3; D may be TRBD1 (5 bases). V gave up 3 bases and J gave up 0 bases, with 6 bases separating them. This CDR3 region has 14 residues. The germline V gene has CDR1 LNHDA and CDR2 SQIVND (reference sequence). Written as DNA, the CDR3 is TGTGCCAGTAGTATCGGGGGCTCTGGAAACACCATATATTTT. It is translated as CASSIGGSGNTIYF.